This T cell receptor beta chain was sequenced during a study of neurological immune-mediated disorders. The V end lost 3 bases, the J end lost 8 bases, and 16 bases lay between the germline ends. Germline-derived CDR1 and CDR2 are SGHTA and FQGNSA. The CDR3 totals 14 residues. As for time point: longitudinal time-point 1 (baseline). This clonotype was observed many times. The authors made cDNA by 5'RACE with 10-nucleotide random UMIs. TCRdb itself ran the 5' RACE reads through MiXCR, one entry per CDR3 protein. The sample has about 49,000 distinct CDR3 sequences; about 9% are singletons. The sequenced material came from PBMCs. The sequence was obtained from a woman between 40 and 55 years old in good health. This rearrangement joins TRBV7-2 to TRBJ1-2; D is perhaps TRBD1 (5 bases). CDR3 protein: CASSFRGYSMGYTF. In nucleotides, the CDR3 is TGTGCCAGCAGCTTTAGGGGCTATTCGATGGGCTACACCTTC.